The source of this T cell receptor beta chain is a study of chemoradiotherapy in HPV16-positive cancers (dated by TCRdb to the early 2020s). Some background on the complete study: Functional T-cell assays on cells from a couple of HPV16-positive patients defined candidate HPV-specific T-cell clones and common TCR motifs. The candidate HPV-specific TCRs and motifs were then tracked in TCR repertoires from 86 patients with HPV-related cancers. The study set out to ask whether T-cell immunity against the HPV oncoproteins E6 and E7 changes over the course of chemoradiotherapy and whether that immunity affects survival.

Preparation of the library involved the immunoSEQ multiplex PCR assay. Drawn from immuneACCESS, this table holds only the in-frame rearrangements with V and J called that TCRdb kept. Clones are partly lost; checked studies trace under half to an unresolved V gene and leave the rest unexplained. Recorded for this sample are about 7,300 clones; around 88% of them occurred a single time. Together, the top ten hold 11% to 15% of the sample. Repertoires were sampled repeatedly over the course of chemoradiotherapy so that clonal expansion in the tumor microenvironment could be followed. Summary of the overall study and its limitations: Expansion of candidate HPV-specific clones and E7-related TCR motifs was observed in the tumor microenvironment during treatment, whereas no such expansion was observed for non-HPV-specific T cells. The functional definition of HPV-specific T cells came from only a couple of HPV16-positive patients, and the survival association was reported for HPV16-positive patients. In HPV16-positive patients, expansion of HPV-responsive T cells during chemoradiotherapy was found to be associated with improved recurrence-free survival.

For this clone: Its cognate antigen has yet to be identified. There are no base qualities to consult, and no much larger clone falls within one base.

The sequence was collected from a human donor with HPV-associated anogenital cancer. This material consisted of blood, taken from a patient who underwent chemoradiotherapy.

CDR3 protein: CASSVDPGGLSYGYTF. Read as DNA, the sequence is TGCGCCAGCAGCGTAGACCCCGGGGGACTGTCCTATGGCTACACCTTC. The sequence is built from TRBV5-1 and TRBJ1-2; the D gene is perhaps TRBD1, from 5 matching bases. Including the terminal cysteine and phenylalanine, the CDR3 comprises 16 residues. Only CDR3 DNA remains: 48 bases, in frame from the first base. The junction shows trimming of 4 bases on V and 4 bases on J, plus 20 bases between the germline ends. For CDR1 and CDR2, the germline V gene lists SGHRS and YFSETQ.